This TCR beta chain is from a study of tumor and adjacent non-tumor tissue in lung cancer listed by TCRdb under 2018. In terms of the full investigation: By cancer type, the cohort comprised eleven to twelve adenocarcinoma patients, 2 squamous cell carcinoma patients and 1 small cell lung cancer patient. The study compared bulk TCRbeta repertoires between lung tumor tissue and matched distant non-tumor lung tissue from 15 lung cancer patients. For each patient, one tumor sample and one normal lung sample were taken, giving some 33 paired specimens that underwent TCRbeta CDR3 sequencing. Sequencing produced approximately 130 million productive TCRbeta reads in total, an average of about 4.17 million reads per sample. Ages among the roughly 15 patients ranged from roughly 31 to 85 years, there were 10 men and 5 women, and disease was at TNM stage I to III. Paper-wide results and their limitations: The top 100 clones made up a significantly larger cumulative share of the repertoire in normal lung than in tumor tissue. Because peripheral blood was not sequenced, the blood TCRbeta repertoires of the lung cancer patients in the study went unexamined. Tumor tissue showed significantly higher TCR diversity (inverse Simpson) than normal lung tissue, at about 400 vs 150 (P = 0.0075, Mann-Whitney U test). Younger patients had significantly higher TCR diversity, and higher tumor TCR diversity was associated with shorter overall and disease-free survival. Neither the sequencing platform nor unique molecular identifiers are named or mentioned anywhere in the methods. With only roughly 14 patients in the cohort, the authors noted that larger samples and more detailed clinical data are needed.

Concerning this clonotype: It has no known antigen specificity. It may be a read error: a sequence one base away is much more abundant.

From cysteine to phenylalanine, the CDR3 is 15 amino acids long. This entry keeps only the CDR3 DNA: 45 bases, framed from base 1. According to the germline V gene (reference sequence), CDR1 reads MNHNY and CDR2 reads SVGAGI. RNA was isolated from bulk, unsorted tissue, and RNA quality was assessed with a NanoDrop ND-1000 and an Agilent 2100. For the normal lung samples, distant non-tumor tissue was collected more than 3 cm away from the tumor edge. All donors had newly diagnosed lung cancer, had not received prior chemotherapy, and were admitted for thoracic surgery in China between August and November 2014. Patients with previous radiotherapy or chemotherapy, or with another concurrent cancer, were excluded from the study. Surgical tissue pieces of about 1-2.2 cm3 were preserved in RNAlater solution and were kept at -80 degrees C until use. Library preparation employed multiplex PCR. The instrument was an Illumina HiSeq 2500. TCRbeta libraries were constructed through three rounds of nested PCR with primers (Table S4) according to protocols modified from ARM-PCR. Before sequencing, PCR products in the 200-500 bp range were cut out of the gel and cleaned up using the QIAquick gel extraction kit. Per the source publication's procedure: Trimmomatic was used to clean the reads, FLASH was used to merge the reads into complete CDR3 sequences, and MiTCR was used to assign the reads to V(D)J germline segments. Clonal diversity was computed as the inverse Simpson's index with VDJtools. Productive reads were defined as in-frame sequences without a premature stop codon. The public reads were quality trimmed at Q25 with fastp and then assembled into clones with MiXCR by TCRdb, keeping productive beta chains. Every entry covers one CDR3 protein and lists the most common genes and DNA from its rows. TCRdb's processing, not the study's, gives the V and J calls here. Present in this sample are about 43,000 distinct CDR3 sequences, roughly 60% of which were seen just once. The ten top clones hold 45% to 50% of the sample.

Sequencing input: distant non-tumor lung tissue. This TCR was recovered from a man aged 45-60 years with non-small cell lung cancer. The chain is assembled from TRBV6-6 and TRBJ2-3; 8 central bases correspond to TRBD2. The CDR3 in this case is CASRESTGGRNTQCF. The sequence in DNA is TGTGCCAGCAGAGAGAGTACGGGAGGGCGAAATACGCAGTGTTTT.